This TCR beta chain was sequenced in a study of blood T cell repertoires in COVID-19. As for the study in general: Samples of COVID-19 (acute and convalescent) were obtained from the United States, Italy and Spain. T cells, B-cell-depleted T cells, or PBMCs supplied cDNA or gDNA.

Looked up from germline, CDR1 is SGHTA and CDR2 is FQGNSA. CDR3 size: 12 residues. Trimming removed 3 bases at V and 7 bases at J, with 7 bases between. Authors' analysis steps: Amplifying reference gene primers gave estimates of nucleated cell counts. Sequenced by immunoSEQ multiplex PCR; TCRdb stores in-frame clones only, minus some. The D gene and trimming were derived from the DNA, and the V and J assignments and clone size from that table. The data show 88,000 or so clones, 65% to 90% seen once. The chain links TRBV7-2 to TRBJ2-1; D gene unclear. This receptor was identified in a man in his 60s with acute or convalescent COVID-19. The source material was peripheral blood. This CDR3 is CASSFSRNEQFF. CDR3 in DNA: TGTGCCAGCAGCTTTTCCCGGAATGAGCAGTTCTTC.